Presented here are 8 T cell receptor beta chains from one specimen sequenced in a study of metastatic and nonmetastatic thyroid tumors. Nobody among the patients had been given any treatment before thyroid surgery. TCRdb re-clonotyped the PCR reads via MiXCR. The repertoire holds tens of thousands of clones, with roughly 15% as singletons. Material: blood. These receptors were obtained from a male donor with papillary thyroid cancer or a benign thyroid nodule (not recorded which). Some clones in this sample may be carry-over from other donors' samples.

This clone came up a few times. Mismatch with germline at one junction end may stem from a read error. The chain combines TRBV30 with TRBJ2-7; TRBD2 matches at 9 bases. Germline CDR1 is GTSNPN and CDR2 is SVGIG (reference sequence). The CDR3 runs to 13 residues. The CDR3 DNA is TGTGCGTGGAGTATGACTAGCGGATACAAGCAGTACTTC. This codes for CAWSMTSGYKQYF.

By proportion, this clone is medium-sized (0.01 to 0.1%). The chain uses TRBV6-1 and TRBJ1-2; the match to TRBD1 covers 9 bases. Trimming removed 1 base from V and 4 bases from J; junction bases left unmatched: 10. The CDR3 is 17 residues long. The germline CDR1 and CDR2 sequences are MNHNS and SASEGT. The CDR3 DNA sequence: TGTGCCAGCAGTGAAGGGGGGACAGGGACCGCAGTCTATGGCTACACCTTC. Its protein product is CASSEGGTGTAVYGYTF.

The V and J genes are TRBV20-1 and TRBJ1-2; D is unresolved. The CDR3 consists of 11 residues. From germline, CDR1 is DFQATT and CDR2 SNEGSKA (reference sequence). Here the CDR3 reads CSAMAVYGYTF. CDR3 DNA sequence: TGCAGCGCAATGGCAGTGTATGGCTACACCTTC.

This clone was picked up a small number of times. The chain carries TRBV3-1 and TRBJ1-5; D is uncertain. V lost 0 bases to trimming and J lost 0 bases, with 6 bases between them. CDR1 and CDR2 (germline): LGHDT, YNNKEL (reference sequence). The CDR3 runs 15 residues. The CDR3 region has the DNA TGTGCCAGCAGCCAAGACGATGGTAGCAATCAGCCCCAGCATTTT. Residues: CASSQDDGSNQPQHF.

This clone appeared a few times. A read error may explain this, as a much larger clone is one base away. This CDR3 is CSVGDVESYGYTF. The CDR3 coding sequence is TGCAGCGTTGGAGACGTGGAATCCTATGGCTACACCTTC. The rearrangement joins TRBV29-1 to TRBJ1-2; D unresolved. This CDR3 is 13 amino acids long. Per the germline V gene, CDR1 is SQVTM and CDR2 is ANQGSEA. Trimming cost V 4 bases and J 4 bases, with 13 bases left between them.

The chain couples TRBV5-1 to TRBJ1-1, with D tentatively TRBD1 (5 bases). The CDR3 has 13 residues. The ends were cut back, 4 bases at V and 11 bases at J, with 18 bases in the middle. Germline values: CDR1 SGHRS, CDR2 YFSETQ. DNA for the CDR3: TGCGCCAGCAGCACTGTTGGGGCCTATAGTGCTTTCTTT. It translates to CASSTVGAYSAFF.

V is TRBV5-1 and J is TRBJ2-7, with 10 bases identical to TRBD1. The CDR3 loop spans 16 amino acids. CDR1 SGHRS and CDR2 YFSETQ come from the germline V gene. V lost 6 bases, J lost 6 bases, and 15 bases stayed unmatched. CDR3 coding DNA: TGCGCCAGCATGAATCCATGGACAGGGGGACTCGGCGAGCAGTACTTC. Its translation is CASMNPWTGGLGEQYF.

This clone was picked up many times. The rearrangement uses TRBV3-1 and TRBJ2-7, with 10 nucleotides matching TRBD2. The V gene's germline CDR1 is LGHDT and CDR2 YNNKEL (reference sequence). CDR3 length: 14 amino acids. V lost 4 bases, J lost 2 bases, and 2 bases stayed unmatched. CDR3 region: CASSPSGGPYEQYV. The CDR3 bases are TGTGCCAGCAGCCCTAGCGGGGGTCCCTACGAGCAGTACGTC.